Below are 20 T cell receptor beta chains sequenced from a single sample in a study of cytomegalovirus exposure and HLA in healthy donors. This PCR relied on a set of 60 Vbeta primers and 13 Jbeta primers. TCRdb's copy holds only in-frame clones and misses some; the assay was immunoSEQ multiplex PCR. The sample consists of 150,000 to 200,000 clones, 80% to 90% of them appearing once. Sequenced material: PBMCs. These receptors were taken from a male donor in good health and CMV-seronegative.

A single count supports this clone. The rearrangement joins TRBV5-1 to TRBJ2-7, with 10 nucleotides matching TRBD2. Germline V CDR1 and CDR2: SGHRS, YFSETQ. The CDR3 runs to 15 residues. V dropped 0 bases and J dropped 3; count of bases not matched to a gene: 3. CDR3 in DNA: TGCGCCAGCAGCTTGGATTCTAGCGGGAGCTACGAGCAGTACTTC. Translating gives CASSLDSSGSYEQYF.

The V and J genes are TRBV19 and TRBJ1-1, with D hard to call. The CDR3 has 13 residues. Germline V gene lookup returns CDR1 LNHDA and CDR2 SQIVND (reference sequence). With 5 bases removed from V and 2 bases from J, the gap between germline ends came to 9 bases. CDR3 region: CASSEGSNTEAFF. For the CDR3, the DNA is TGTGCCAGTAGTGAAGGGAGTAACACTGAAGCTTTCTTT.

The genes are TRBV7-2 and TRBJ1-3; D uncertain. The CDR3 loop spans 12 amino acids. Looked up from germline, CDR1 is SGHTA and CDR2 is FQGNSA. V was clipped by 6 bases and J by 4 bases, with 7 bases between them. CDR3 sequence reads: CASRQEGNTIYF. The CDR3 bases are TGTGCCAGCAGGCAGGAAGGAAACACCATATATTTT.

This clone was counted a single time. The J gene is TRBJ1-2, the V gene TRBV28, with 8 bases identical to TRBD1. J gave up 6 bases and V 6 bases, and 9 bases lay outside the gene matches. CDR3 size: 14 residues. Germline CDR1 is MDHEN and CDR2 is SYDVKM. The CDR3 DNA is TGTGCCAGCAGCCTAGAGGGCAGGGGGCATGGCTACACCTTC. The encoded protein is CASSLEGRGHGYTF.

This chain links TRBV10-3 with TRBJ2-1, with D maybe TRBD1 (6 bases). The V gene lost 6 bases and the J gene lost 6 bases, with 9 bases spanning the gap. This CDR3 is built from 12 residues. Germline loops: CDR1 ENHRY, CDR2 SYGVKD. In nucleotides, the CDR3 is TGTGCCATCAGAGAACAGGGCAATGAGCAGTTCTTC. Its translation is CAIREQGNEQFF.

This clone showed up just once. This chain connects TRBV27 to TRBJ1-2; TRBD1 matches at 11 bases. This CDR3 is 14 amino acids long. Per the germline V gene, CDR1 is MNHEY and CDR2 is SMNVEV (reference sequence). V was clipped by 5 bases and J by 5 bases; unmatched bases: 4. Written as DNA, the CDR3 is TGTGCCAGCAGTCCCGGACAGGGGGCGTATGGCTACACCTTC. It encodes CASSPGQGAYGYTF.

V usage is TRBV6-1 and J usage is TRBJ1-3, with D tentatively TRBD1 (5 bases). Germline V CDR1 and CDR2: MNHNS, SASEGT. The CDR3 is 15 residues long. Trimming shortened V by 0 bases and J by 0 bases, and 6 bases separated the two germline ends. The CDR3 spells CASSEAGGSGNTIYF. The CDR3 DNA is TGTGCCAGCAGTGAAGCGGGGGGCTCTGGAAACACCATATATTTT.

V gene TRBV2 combines with J gene TRBJ1-1, with 8 bases that match TRBD1. Trimming at V came to 6 bases and at J to 3 bases, leaving 9 bases not matched to a gene. From germline, CDR1 is SNHLY and CDR2 FYNNEI. The CDR3 sequence is 15 residues long. In nucleotides, the CDR3 is TGTGCCAGCAGGGGCGATACAGGGGGGGACACTGAAGCTTTCTTT. This sequence encodes CASRGDTGGDTEAFF.

The chain recombines TRBV11-2 with TRBJ2-5; 10 nucleotides match TRBD1. This CDR3 is built from 15 residues. V dropped 4 bases and J dropped 4; count of bases not matched to a gene: 6. CDR1 is SGHAT and CDR2 is FQNNGV in the germline V gene. In nucleotides, the CDR3 is TGTGCCAGCAGCTCCCGGGACAGGGGTTTAGAGACCCAGTACTTC. Amino acid sequence: CASSSRDRGLETQYF.

V usage is TRBV5-1 and J usage is TRBJ2-7, with 11 bases lining up with TRBD2. From germline, CDR1 is SGHRS and CDR2 YFSETQ. The CDR3 totals 16 residues. The V and J ends lost 3 bases and 0 bases, in that order; junction bases with no gene match: 5. Here the CDR3 reads CASSSGLADNSYEQYF. CDR3 sequence (DNA): TGCGCCAGCAGCTCGGGACTAGCGGACAACTCCTACGAGCAGTACTTC.

CDR3 nucleotides: TGTGCCAGCAGTTTAGGACAGTACAATGAGCAGTTCTTC. Its translation is CASSLGQYNEQFF. J is TRBJ2-1 and V is TRBV27, with D maybe TRBD1 (6 bases). The CDR3 sequence is 13 residues long. V was trimmed by 2 bases and J by 4 bases, leaving 6 bases between them. Germline V CDR1 and CDR2: MNHEY, SMNVEV (reference sequence).

This clone was seen a handful of times. The chain uses TRBV5-1 and TRBJ1-2, with 8 positions matching TRBD1. The J segment lost 6 bases and the V segment lost 0 bases, leaving 4 bases of the junction unmatched. Germline V CDR1 and CDR2: SGHRS, YFSETQ. The CDR3 extends over 14 amino acids. For the CDR3, the DNA is TGCGCCAGCAGCTTGGGGACAGGGACCAATGGCTACACCTTC. It specifies CASSLGTGTNGYTF.

This chain connects TRBV14 to TRBJ2-5; 14 nucleotides line up with TRBD2. The germline gives CDR1 SGHDN, CDR2 FVKESK. Trimming took 0 bases from V and 3 from J; bases not matched to a gene: 12. This CDR3 is 20 amino acids long. CDR3 amino acids: CASSQDVTGTSGGSKETQYF. The CDR3 nucleotides read TGTGCCAGCAGCCAAGACGTAACCGGGACTAGCGGGGGAAGTAAAGAGACCCAGTACTTC.

The genes are TRBV4-2 and TRBJ1-1; D is perhaps TRBD1 (5 bases). The V end was cut by 4 bases, the J end by 7 bases, with 16 bases between. This CDR3 has 14 amino acids. Germline lookup yields CDR1 LGHNA and CDR2 YNFKEQ. The CDR3 nucleotides read TGTGCCAGCAGCCCGGGGCGGGGAGGGTATGAAGCTTTCTTT. Protein sequence: CASSPGRGGYEAFF.

The CDR3 region is CASSSPTGTGASTDTQYF. The CDR3 DNA sequence: TGTGCCAGCAGCTCCCCTACCGGGACAGGAGCTAGCACAGATACGCAGTATTTT. The chain joins TRBV5-4 to TRBJ2-3; TRBD1 aligns across 8 bases. With V trimmed by 3 bases and J by 0 bases, 12 bases remained unmatched. This CDR3 spans 18 amino acids. Germline CDR1 reads SGHNT; CDR2 reads YYREEE (reference sequence).

CDR3 nucleotides: TGCGCCAGCAGCGATACAGGGGGAGGGAATGGCTACACCTTC. Translating it yields CASSDTGGGNGYTF. The chain recombines TRBV5-1 with TRBJ1-2, with 8 bases aligning to TRBD1. The CDR3 is made up of 14 amino acids. After removal of 4 bases from V and 6 bases from J, the junction contained 8 bases not matched to a gene. Germline CDR1 reads SGHRS; CDR2 reads YFSETQ. The variable domain in full, with the rest retrieved from reference TRBV5-1 and TRBJ1-2, is KAGVTQTPRYLIKTRGQQVTLSCSPISGHRSVSWYQQTPGQGLQFLFEYFSETQRNKGNFPGRFSGRQFSNSRSEMNVSTLELGDSALYLCASSDTGGGNGYTFGSGTRLTVV.

Here the CDR3 reads CASSPGTGTGDGYTF. In nucleotides, the CDR3 is TGTGCCAGCAGCCCCGGGACAGGGACGGGAGATGGCTACACCTTC. The chain employs TRBV7-9 and TRBJ1-2; 9 bases map to TRBD1. Germline CDR1 reads SEHNR; CDR2 reads FQNEAQ (reference sequence). The CDR3 is made up of 15 amino acids. Unmatched junction bases numbered 10, after V lost 5 bases and J lost 6 bases.

With respect to this clone: A junction boundary mismatches the germline segment, possibly from a read error. The sample contains more than one DNA sequence encoding this CDR3. This chain uses TRBV7-7 with TRBJ2-1, with 10 bases lining up with TRBD2. CDR1 and CDR2 from the germline V gene are SSHAT and FNYEAQ (reference sequence). The CDR3 spans 15 residues. The CDR3 protein is CASSLAGTSDNEQFF. CDR3 nucleotide sequence: TGTGCCAGCAGCCTAGCCGGGACTAGCGACAATGAGCAGTTCTTC.

This clone has just a few counts. The chain recombines TRBV5-1 with TRBJ1-1; perhaps TRBD1 as D (5 bases). CDR1 SGHRS and CDR2 YFSETQ come from the germline V gene. V lost 0 bases and J lost 6, with 6 bases in between. The CDR3 totals 12 residues. CDR3 nucleotide sequence: TGCGCCAGCAGCTTGGCAGGGCCTGAAGCTTTCTTT. Protein product: CASSLAGPEAFF.

This sequence joins TRBV18 and TRBJ2-7; a weak D match, TRBD1 (7 bases). CDR3 length: 15 amino acids. CDR1 and CDR2 (germline): KGHSH, LQKENI. V lost 3 bases and J lost 2, with 14 bases in between. CDR3 loop: CASSPQGGSAYEQYF. The DNA of the CDR3 is TGTGCCAGCTCACCCCAGGGGGGTTCGGCCTACGAGCAGTACTTC.